This T cell receptor beta chain was captured in a study of a mutant IDH1 vaccine in newly diagnosed glioma. About the study: Patients previously underwent radiotherapy, temozolomide, or both, and most underwent both.

Time point of the sample: baseline, week 1 (first vaccination visit). The treatment denotes: pre-vaccination baseline after standard-of-care therapy. Profiled with immunoSEQ multiplex PCR; TCRdb holds only in-frame clones, not every one. The sample lists tens of thousands of clones, 82% seen once, with roughly a fifth in the top ten. With 1 base removed from V and 3 bases from J, the gap between germline ends came to 7 bases. Germline V gene lookup returns CDR1 LNHDA and CDR2 SQIVND (reference sequence). CDR3 length equals 13 residues. The sample here was PBMCs, taken from a glioma patient treated with radiotherapy, temozolomide or both. The receptor's source is a man aged 25-40 years with glioma. This rearrangement joins TRBV19 to TRBJ2-7; TRBD1 might be the D (5 bases). Written as DNA, the CDR3 is TGTGCCAGTAGTATAGTTACAGGCTACGAGCAGTACTTC. The encoded protein is CASSIVTGYEQYF.